Shown below are 16 T cell receptor beta chains from a single sample sequenced in a study of T cell responses to AZD1222 COVID-19 vaccine. Clones were read by immunoSEQ multiplex PCR, and TCRdb kept only the in-frame ones, dropping some. The repertoire holds 200,000 to 250,000 clones, with 90% to 95% as singletons. Material: peripheral blood, obtained 28 days after the second dose of the MenACWY control vaccine. Receptors originate from an adult who received the MenACWY meningococcal vaccine as a control.

The CDR3 DNA is TGTGCCAGCAGCCACTCGCTCGGGGACAGGCCCTACGAGCAGTACTTC. Its protein product is CASSHSLGDRPYEQYF. V gene TRBV11-2 combines with J gene TRBJ2-7; 8 nucleotides line up with TRBD1. With V trimmed by 5 bases and J by 2 bases, 11 bases remained unmatched. Germline values: CDR1 SGHAT, CDR2 FQNNGV. The CDR3 is 16 amino acids.

This chain connects TRBV3-1 (or the pseudogene TRBV3-2) to TRBJ2-5; maybe TRBD2 (6 bases). The CDR3 length is 14 residues. The germline V gene encodes CDR1 LGHDT and CDR2 YNNKEL (reference sequence). Trimming took 5 bases from V and 1 from J, leaving 11 bases between them. The CDR3 DNA sequence: TGTGCCAGCAGCTCGCGGGGCTTCCAAGAGACCCAGTACTTC. The encoded protein is CASSSRGFQETQYF.

The chain uses TRBV4-2 and TRBJ1-2; tentative D call: TRBD1 (6 bases). V lost 6 bases and J lost 3, with 20 bases in between. The V gene's germline CDR1 is LGHNA and CDR2 YNFKEQ. This CDR3 is 16 amino acids long. This chain's CDR3 is CASSHTMQGSDYGYTF. CDR3 nucleotides: TGTGCCAGCAGTCACACAATGCAGGGGTCGGACTATGGCTACACCTTC.

The CDR3 DNA sequence: TGTGCCAGCAGTTGGCGGGGGGCTAGCACAGATACGCAGTATTTT. Amino acids: CASSWRGASTDTQYF. This rearrangement joins TRBV6-9 to TRBJ2-3; 8 bases are shared with TRBD2. V was clipped by 4 bases and J by 0 bases; unmatched bases: 3. The germline gives CDR1 MNHGY, CDR2 SVAAGI. The CDR3 has 15 amino acids.

J is TRBJ2-7 and V is TRBV19, with 9 bases identical to TRBD1. This CDR3 has 13 residues. The trim removed 10 bases at V and 3 bases at J, leaving 7 bases unmatched. CDR1 LNHDA and CDR2 SQIVND come from the germline V gene (reference sequence). The CDR3 sequence: CATSGTGIYEQYF. In DNA form, the CDR3 reads TGTGCCACCTCCGGGACAGGGATCTACGAGCAGTACTTC. Filled out from reference TRBV19 and TRBJ2-7, the complete variable domain reads DGGITQSPKYLFRKEGQNVTLSCEQNLNHDAMYWYRQDPGQGLRLIYYSQIVNDFQKGDIAEGYSVSREKKESFPLTVTSAQKNPTAFYLCATSGTGIYEQYFGPGTRLTVT.

The J gene is TRBJ1-4, the V gene TRBV25-1, with D possibly matching TRBD1 (5 bases). This CDR3 comprises 14 residues. From germline, CDR1 is MGHDK and CDR2 SYGVNS. The V end lost 8 bases, the J end lost 4 bases, and 14 bases lay between the germline ends. Written as DNA, the CDR3 is TGTGCCAGCGGGGCTAGGACCCTTAATGAAAAACTGTTTTTT. Amino acid sequence: CASGARTLNEKLFF.

CDR3 sequence reads: CSASGLSSGNTIYF. DNA of the CDR3: TGCAGTGCTAGTGGTCTTAGCTCTGGAAACACCATATATTTT. The chain combines TRBV20-1 with TRBJ1-3; D is ambiguous. Trimming left V 3 bases short and J 0 bases short, with 9 bases between. Germline CDR1 reads DFQATT; CDR2 reads SNEGSKA (reference sequence). This CDR3 comprises 14 residues.

This sequence joins TRBV27 and TRBJ2-7; the D gene could be TRBD1 or TRBD2 (5 bases each). Germline loops: CDR1 MNHEY, CDR2 SMNVEV (reference sequence). Trimming cost V 6 bases and J 5 bases, with 23 bases left between them. The CDR3 sequence is 16 residues long. CDR3 in DNA: TGTGCCAGCAGCCCCGGGTTAGGGGAGCGCATCGACGAGCAGTACTTC. It specifies CASSPGLGERIDEQYF.

V usage is TRBV5-6 and J usage is TRBJ2-7, with D hard to call. Trimming removed 6 bases from V and 3 bases from J, with 16 bases in between. The CDR3 is made up of 14 amino acids. Germline CDR1 is SGHDT and CDR2 is YYEEEE. The CDR3 sequence: CASTKARFNYEQYF. Written as DNA, the CDR3 is TGTGCCAGCACTAAGGCCAGGTTTAACTACGAGCAGTACTTC.

V usage is TRBV6-2 or TRBV6-3 and J usage is TRBJ2-1; no reliable D call. Germline V CDR1 and CDR2: MNHEY, SVGEGT. V was trimmed by 2 bases and J by 8 bases, leaving 7 bases between them. The length of the CDR3 is 12 residues. CDR3 DNA: TGTGCCAGCAGTTACGATCCCGATGAGCAGTTCTTC. Protein: CASSYDPDEQFF.

The J gene is TRBJ2-3, the V gene TRBV7-2; 9 nucleotides agree with TRBD2. This CDR3 region has 15 residues. The V gene end was trimmed by 1 base and the J gene end by 5 bases; junction bases not matched to a gene: 4. Germline assignment: CDR1 SGHTA and CDR2 FQGNSA. CDR3 sequence: CASSLGGREIDTQYF. In DNA, the CDR3 is TGTGCCAGCAGCTTAGGCGGGAGGGAGATAGATACGCAGTATTTT.

This chain connects TRBV24-1 to TRBJ1-1; D gene unclear. This CDR3 spans 16 amino acids. The V and J ends lost 1 base and 0 bases respectively, with 11 bases between them. CDR1 is KGHDR and CDR2 is SFDVKD in the germline V gene. Written as DNA, the CDR3 is TGTGCCACCAGTGATTTTCCCAAGGGCATGAACACTGAAGCTTTCTTT. Its protein product is CATSDFPKGMNTEAFF.

The chain uses TRBV19 and TRBJ1-6, with 9 nucleotides matching TRBD1. Trimming removed 6 bases from V and 10 bases from J; junction bases left unmatched: 4. CDR3 length: 13 residues. The germline gives CDR1 LNHDA, CDR2 SQIVND (reference sequence). The CDR3 bases are TGTGCCAGTAGCCGGGACAGGGTATCACCCCTCCACTTT. Translated: CASSRDRVSPLHF.

The chain has TRBV18 and TRBJ2-2, with D uncertain. Between the trimmed V and J ends, which lost 2 bases and 0 bases, there was a span of 7 bases. Per the germline V gene, CDR1 is KGHSH and CDR2 is LQKENI. The CDR3 contains 15 residues. The CDR3 spells CASSPSPSNTGELFF. Here the CDR3 DNA reads TGTGCCAGCTCACCATCCCCCTCGAACACCGGGGAGCTGTTTTTT.

The rearrangement joins TRBV27 to TRBJ2-3, with 11 bases aligning to TRBD2. This CDR3 comprises 16 residues. V gave up 5 bases and J gave up 1 base; unmatched junction bases: 5. Germline lookup yields CDR1 MNHEY and CDR2 SMNVEV (reference sequence). The CDR3 loop is CASSPLAGGGTDTQYF. The CDR3 nucleotides are TGTGCCAGCAGTCCATTAGCGGGGGGGGGCACAGATACGCAGTATTTT.

CDR3 bases: TGTGCCAGCCTGGCCGCCTCCTACGAGCAGTACTTC. As protein: CASLAASYEQYF. This sequence joins TRBV5-5 and TRBJ2-7, with no clear D. Germline values: CDR1 SGHKS, CDR2 YYEKEE (reference sequence). This CDR3 is 12 amino acids long. V dropped 7 bases and J dropped 0 bases, with 8 bases sitting between them.